The 3 T cell receptor beta chains below come from one sample, sequenced in a study of Tregs in tolerant kidney transplant recipients. Some clones are missing from TCRdb's copy, which holds only in-frame ones; the method was immunoSEQ multiplex PCR. This table holds 75,000 to 80,000 clones, approximately 89% found once. Sequenced here: Tregs from blood, sampled before the transplant. Receptors originate from a human donor who received a combined kidney and bone marrow transplant.

This rearrangement joins TRBV7-3 to TRBJ2-7, with TRBD2 matching 9 bases. The V gene's germline CDR1 is SGHTA and CDR2 FQGTGA. This CDR3 is 14 amino acids long. V was clipped by 5 bases and J by 3 bases; unmatched bases: 5. The CDR3: CASSKYSGSYEQYF. CDR3 sequence (DNA): TGTGCCAGCAGCAAGTATAGCGGGAGCTACGAGCAGTACTTC.

This clone has a handful of counts. V usage is TRBV19 and J usage is TRBJ2-7; maybe TRBD2 (6 bases). Germline CDR1 reads LNHDA; CDR2 reads SQIVND (reference sequence). V was pared by 2 bases and J by 5 bases, with 25 bases between. The CDR3 sequence is 18 residues long. CDR3 DNA sequence: TGTGCCAGTAGTATATTGCGGGGAGCACCCCGGCAGATCCACGAGCAGTACTTC. Protein: CASSILRGAPRQIHEQYF. Combining the CDR3 with reference TRBV19 and TRBJ2-7 gives the whole variable domain DGGITQSPKYLFRKEGQNVTLSCEQNLNHDAMYWYRQDPGQGLRLIYYSQIVNDFQKGDIAEGYSVSREKKESFPLTVTSAQKNPTAFYLCASSILRGAPRQIHEQYFGPGTRLTVT.

This rearrangement joins TRBV10-3 to TRBJ2-5; D possibly matches TRBD1 or TRBD2 (6 bases each). The CDR3 extends over 15 amino acids. In germline, CDR1 is ENHRY, CDR2 SYGVKD. Trimming took off 3 bases at V and 5 bases at J, with 16 bases between the two ends. DNA for the CDR3: TGTGCCATCAGTGACGAGGGGGGAGTGAGGGAGACCCAGTACTTC. Translation: CAISDEGGVRETQYF.